This entry describes one TCR beta chain. This sample was included in a study of blood T cell repertoires in COVID-19. Overall study context: T cells, B-cell-depleted T cells, or PBMCs provided the cDNA or gDNA that served as material.

The method was immunoSEQ multiplex PCR; TCRdb's version includes in-frame clones alone and lacks a portion of them. This sample carries 120,000 or so clones, approximately 80% of them seen once, and the ten largest clones take roughly 6%. This TCR was sampled from a man aged 70-80 years with acute or convalescent COVID-19. The sample consisted of peripheral blood.

The chain's CDR3 is CSAGQGINTEAFF. CDR3 nucleotide sequence: TGCAGCGCCGGACAGGGCATCAACACTGAAGCTTTCTTT. The chain carries TRBV29-1 and TRBJ1-1, with 8 nucleotides matching TRBD1. The CDR3 runs to 13 residues. J gave up 2 bases and V 7 bases, and 6 bases lay outside the gene matches. Germline-derived CDR1 and CDR2 are SQVTM and ANQGSEA.